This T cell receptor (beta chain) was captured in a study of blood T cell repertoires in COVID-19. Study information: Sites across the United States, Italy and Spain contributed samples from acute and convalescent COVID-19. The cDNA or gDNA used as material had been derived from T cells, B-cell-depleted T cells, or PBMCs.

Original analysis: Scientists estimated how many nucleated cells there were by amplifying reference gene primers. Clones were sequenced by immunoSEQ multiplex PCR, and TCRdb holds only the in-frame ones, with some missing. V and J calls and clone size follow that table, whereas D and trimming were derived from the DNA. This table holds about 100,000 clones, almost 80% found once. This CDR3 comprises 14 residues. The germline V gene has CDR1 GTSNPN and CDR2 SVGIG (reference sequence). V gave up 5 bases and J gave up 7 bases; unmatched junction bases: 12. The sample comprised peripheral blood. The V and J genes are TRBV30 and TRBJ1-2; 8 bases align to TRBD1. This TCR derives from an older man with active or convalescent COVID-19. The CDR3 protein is CAWGGDRRESGYTF. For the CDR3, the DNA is TGTGCCTGGGGGGGGGACAGGCGGGAAAGTGGCTACACCTTC.